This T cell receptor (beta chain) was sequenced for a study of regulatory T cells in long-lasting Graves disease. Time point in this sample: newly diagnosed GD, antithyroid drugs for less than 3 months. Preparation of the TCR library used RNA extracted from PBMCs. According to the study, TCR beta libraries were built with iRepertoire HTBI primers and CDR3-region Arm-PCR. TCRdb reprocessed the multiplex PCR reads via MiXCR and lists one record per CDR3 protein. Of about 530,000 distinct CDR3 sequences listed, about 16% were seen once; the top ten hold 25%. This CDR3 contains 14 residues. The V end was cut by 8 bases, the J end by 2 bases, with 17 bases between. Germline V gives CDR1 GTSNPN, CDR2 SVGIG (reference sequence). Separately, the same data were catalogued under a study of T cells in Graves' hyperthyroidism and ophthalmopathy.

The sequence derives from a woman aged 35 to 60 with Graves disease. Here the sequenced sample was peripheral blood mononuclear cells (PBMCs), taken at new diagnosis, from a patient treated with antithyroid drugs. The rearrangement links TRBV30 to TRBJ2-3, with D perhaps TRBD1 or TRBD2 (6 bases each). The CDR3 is CAASSGGLTDTQYF. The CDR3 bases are TGTGCCGCCTCCTCCGGGGGCCTCACAGATACGCAGTATTTT.